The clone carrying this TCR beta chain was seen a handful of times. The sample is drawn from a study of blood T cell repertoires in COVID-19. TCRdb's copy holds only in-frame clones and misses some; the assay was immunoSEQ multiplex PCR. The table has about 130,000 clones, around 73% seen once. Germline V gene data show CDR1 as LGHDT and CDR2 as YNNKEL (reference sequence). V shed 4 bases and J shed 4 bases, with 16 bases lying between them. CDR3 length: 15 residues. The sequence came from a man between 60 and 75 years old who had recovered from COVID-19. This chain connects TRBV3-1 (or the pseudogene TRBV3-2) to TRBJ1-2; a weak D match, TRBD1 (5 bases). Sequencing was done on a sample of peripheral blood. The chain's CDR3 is CASSRPAGEGYGYTF. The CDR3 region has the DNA TGTGCCAGCAGCCGACCCGCGGGGGAGGGCTATGGCTACACCTTC.